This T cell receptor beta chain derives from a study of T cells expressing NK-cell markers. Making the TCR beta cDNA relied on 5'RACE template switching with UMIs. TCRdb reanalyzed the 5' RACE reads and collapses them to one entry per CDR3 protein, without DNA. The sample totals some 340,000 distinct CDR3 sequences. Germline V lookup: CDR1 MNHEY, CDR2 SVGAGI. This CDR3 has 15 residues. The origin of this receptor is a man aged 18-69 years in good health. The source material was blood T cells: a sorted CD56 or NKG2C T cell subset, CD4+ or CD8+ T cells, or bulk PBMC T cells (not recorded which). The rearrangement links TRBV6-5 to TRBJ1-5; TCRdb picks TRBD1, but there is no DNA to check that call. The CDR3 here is CASSYSRGHNQPQHF.